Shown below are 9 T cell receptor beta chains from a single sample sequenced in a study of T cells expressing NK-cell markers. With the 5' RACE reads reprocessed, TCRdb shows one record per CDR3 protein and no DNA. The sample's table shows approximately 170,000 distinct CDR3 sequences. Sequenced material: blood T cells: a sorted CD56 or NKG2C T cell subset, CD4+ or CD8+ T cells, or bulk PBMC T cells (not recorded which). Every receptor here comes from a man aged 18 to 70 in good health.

The CDR3 protein is CATSGGGGVAYEQYF. V is TRBV15 and J is TRBJ2-7; TCRdb's assignment of TRBD1 cannot be checked, as there is no DNA. The CDR3 contains 15 residues. From germline, CDR1 is LNHNV and CDR2 YYDKDF (reference sequence).

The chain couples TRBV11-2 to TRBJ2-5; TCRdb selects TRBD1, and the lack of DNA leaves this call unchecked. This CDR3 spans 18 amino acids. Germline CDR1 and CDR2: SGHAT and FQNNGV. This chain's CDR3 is CASSLGAFYRGTQETQYF.

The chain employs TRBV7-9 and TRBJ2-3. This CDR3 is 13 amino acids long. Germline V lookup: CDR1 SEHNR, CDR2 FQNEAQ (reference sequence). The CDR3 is CASSLSLGDTQYF. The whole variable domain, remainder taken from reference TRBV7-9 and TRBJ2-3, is DTGVSQNPRHKITKRGQNVTFRCDPISEHNRLYWYRQTLGQGPEFLTYFQNEAQLEKSRLLSDRFSAERPKGSFSTLEIQRTEQGDSAMYLCASSLSLGDTQYFGPGTRLTVL.

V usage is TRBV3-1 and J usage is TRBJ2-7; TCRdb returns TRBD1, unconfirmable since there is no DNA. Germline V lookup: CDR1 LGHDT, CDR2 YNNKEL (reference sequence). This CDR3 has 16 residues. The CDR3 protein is CASSQVSGTGTDEQYF.

The CDR3 protein is CASSLGWSSTDTQYF. The chain uses TRBV28 and TRBJ2-3. In germline, CDR1 is MDHEN, CDR2 SYDVKM. The CDR3 contains 15 residues.

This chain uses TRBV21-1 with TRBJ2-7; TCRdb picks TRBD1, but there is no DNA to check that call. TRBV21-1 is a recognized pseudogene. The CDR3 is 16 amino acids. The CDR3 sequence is CASSNPSGTGVAEQYF.

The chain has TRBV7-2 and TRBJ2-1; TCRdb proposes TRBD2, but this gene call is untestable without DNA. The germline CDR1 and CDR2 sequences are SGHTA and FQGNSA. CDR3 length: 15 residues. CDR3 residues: CASTPLAGVYNEQFF.

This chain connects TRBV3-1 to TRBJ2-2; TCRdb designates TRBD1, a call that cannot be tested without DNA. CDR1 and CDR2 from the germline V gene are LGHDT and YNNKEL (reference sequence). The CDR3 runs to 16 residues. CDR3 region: CASSQVRGVHTGELFF.

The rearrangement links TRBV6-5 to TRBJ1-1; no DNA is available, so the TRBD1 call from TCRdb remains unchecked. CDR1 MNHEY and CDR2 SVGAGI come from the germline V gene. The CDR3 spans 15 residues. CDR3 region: CASSYKGTGNTEAFF.